The clone carrying this T cell receptor beta chain showed up many times. The antigen is undetermined. The CDR3 regions of TCR beta were amplified from RNA transcripts. The HTBI primer set was used in a first-round RT-PCR of the TCR CDR3. TCRdb re-derived calls from the multiplex PCR reads in MiXCR, one entry per CDR3 protein. The sample has 350,000 to 450,000 distinct CDR3 sequences, about 17% seen once; the top ten hold 34%. Not enrolled were patients with uncontrolled infection, other autoimmune disease, pregnancy or lactation. The CDR3 is 16 residues long. Per the germline V gene, CDR1 is SGHRS and CDR2 is YFSETQ. V lost 1 base to trimming and J lost 3 bases; unmatched junction nucleotides: 9. This sample is part of a study of T cells in Graves' hyperthyroidism and ophthalmopathy. Study conclusions and caveats: In the blood, most expanded thyroid clonotypes above 0.001 appeared as well.

The chain links TRBV5-1 to TRBJ2-7; 8 bases align to TRBD1. This sequence originates from a woman in her twenties or thirties with Graves' hyperthyroidism that later progressed to Graves' ophthalmopathy. The sequencing sample was made of blood. The CDR3 bases are TGCGCCAGCAGCTTGAGTCTTGGACAGGGCAACTACGAGCAGTACTTC. Translated: CASSLSLGQGNYEQYF.